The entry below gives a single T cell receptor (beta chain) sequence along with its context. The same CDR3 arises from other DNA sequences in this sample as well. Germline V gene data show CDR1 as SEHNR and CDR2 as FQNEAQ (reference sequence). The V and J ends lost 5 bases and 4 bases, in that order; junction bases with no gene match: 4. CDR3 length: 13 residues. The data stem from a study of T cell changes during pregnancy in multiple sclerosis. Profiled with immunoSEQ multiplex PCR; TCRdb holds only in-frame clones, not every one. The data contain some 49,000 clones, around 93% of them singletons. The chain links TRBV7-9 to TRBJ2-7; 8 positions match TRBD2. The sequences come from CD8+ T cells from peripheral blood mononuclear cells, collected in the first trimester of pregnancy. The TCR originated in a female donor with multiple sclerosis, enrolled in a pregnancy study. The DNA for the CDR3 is TGTGCCAGCAGCCCCCGGGGGGGGTACGAGCAGTACTTC. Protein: CASSPRGGYEQYF.